What follows describes a single T cell receptor beta chain. The assay was immunoSEQ multiplex PCR, and TCRdb's table has in-frame clones only and misses some. Here the sample spans approximately 70,000 clones, around 94% being singletons. The sample is drawn from a study of OX40 agonist ivuxolimab in advanced cancers. V was shortened by 4 bases and J by 0 bases, with 16 bases between the two germline ends. Germline values: CDR1 SGHDN, CDR2 FVKESK. CDR3 size: 16 residues. Sample: CD4+ or CD8+ T cells sorted from blood, taken in a trial of the OX40 agonist ivuxolimab. The V gene is TRBV14, the J gene TRBJ2-7; D may be TRBD2 (6 bases). The sequence derives from an adult with an advanced solid tumor such as melanoma, head and neck, liver or kidney cancer. CDR3 nucleotide sequence: TGTGCCAGCAGCCCCCTGGCGGGGCGCGACTCCTACGAGCAGTACTTC. Protein: CASSPLAGRDSYEQYF. Using reference TRBV14 and TRBJ2-7 for the parts outside the CDR3, the full variable domain is EAGVTQFPSHSVIEKGQTVTLRCDPISGHDNLYWYRRVMGKEIKFLLHFVKESKQDESGMPNNRFLAERTGGTYSTLKVQPAELEDSGVYFCASSPLAGRDSYEQYFGPGTRLTVT.